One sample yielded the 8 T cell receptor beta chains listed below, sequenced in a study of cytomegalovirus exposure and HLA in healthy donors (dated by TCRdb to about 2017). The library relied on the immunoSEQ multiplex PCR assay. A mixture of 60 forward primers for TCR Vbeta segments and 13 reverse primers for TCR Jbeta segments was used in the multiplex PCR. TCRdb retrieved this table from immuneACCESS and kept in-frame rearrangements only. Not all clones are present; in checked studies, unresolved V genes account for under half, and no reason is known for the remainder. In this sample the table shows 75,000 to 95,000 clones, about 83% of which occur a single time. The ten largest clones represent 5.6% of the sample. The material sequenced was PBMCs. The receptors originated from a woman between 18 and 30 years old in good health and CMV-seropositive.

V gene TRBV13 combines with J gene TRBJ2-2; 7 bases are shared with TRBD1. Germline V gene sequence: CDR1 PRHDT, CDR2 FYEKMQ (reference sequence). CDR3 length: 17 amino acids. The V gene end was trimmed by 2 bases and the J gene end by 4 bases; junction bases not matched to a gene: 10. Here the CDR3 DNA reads TGTGCCAGCAGCTTATTAGCCGGGACAGACTTCACCGGGGAGCTGTTTTTT. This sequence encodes CASSLLAGTDFTGELFF.

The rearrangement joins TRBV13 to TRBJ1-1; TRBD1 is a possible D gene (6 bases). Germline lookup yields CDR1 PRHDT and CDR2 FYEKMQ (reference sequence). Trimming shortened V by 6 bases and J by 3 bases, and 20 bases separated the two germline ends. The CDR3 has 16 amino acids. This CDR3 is CASSPTGWEFYTEAFF. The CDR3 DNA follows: TGTGCCAGCAGTCCCACAGGGTGGGAATTTTACACTGAAGCTTTCTTT.

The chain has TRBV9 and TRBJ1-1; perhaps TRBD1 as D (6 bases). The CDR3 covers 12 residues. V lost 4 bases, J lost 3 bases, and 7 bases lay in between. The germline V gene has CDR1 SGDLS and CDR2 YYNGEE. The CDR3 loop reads CASSPGDTEAFF. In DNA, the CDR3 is TGTGCCAGCAGCCCAGGGGACACTGAAGCTTTCTTT.

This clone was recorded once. CDR3 DNA: TGTGCCAGCAGCTTAACCCTAGGGGACTACAATGAGCAGTTCTTC. Residues: CASSLTLGDYNEQFF. The chain uses TRBV7-6 and TRBJ2-1, with a tentative D call TRBD1 (5 bases). Looked up from germline, CDR1 is SGHVS and CDR2 is FNYEAQ. The CDR3 totals 15 residues. The V and J ends lost 2 bases and 3 bases respectively, with 11 bases between them. The entire variable domain, with the rest obtained from reference TRBV7-6 and TRBJ2-1, is as follows: GAGVSQSPRYKVTKRGQDVALRCDPISGHVSLYWYRQALGQGPEFLTYFNYEAQQDKSGLPNDRFSAERPEGSISTLTIQRTEQRDSAMYRCASSLTLGDYNEQFFGPGTRLTVL.

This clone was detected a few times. CDR3 in amino acids: CATATAWNNEQFF. DNA for the CDR3: TGTGCCACCGCGACAGCTTGGAACAATGAGCAGTTCTTC. This chain uses TRBV28 with TRBJ2-1, with a possible D match to TRBD1 (5 bases). The V end lost 10 bases, the J end lost 5 bases, and 15 bases lay between the germline ends. Germline lookup yields CDR1 MDHEN and CDR2 SYDVKM. The CDR3 extends over 13 amino acids.

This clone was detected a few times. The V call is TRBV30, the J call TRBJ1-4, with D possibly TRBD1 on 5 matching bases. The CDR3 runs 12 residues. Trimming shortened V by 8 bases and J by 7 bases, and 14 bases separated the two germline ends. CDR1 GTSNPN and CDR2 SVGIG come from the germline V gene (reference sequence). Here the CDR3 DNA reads TGTGCCAGCGACAGTTGGGGTGAAAAACTGTTTTTT. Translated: CASDSWGEKLFF. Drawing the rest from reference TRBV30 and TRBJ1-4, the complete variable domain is SQTIHQWPATLVQPVGSPLSLECTVEGTSNPNLYWYRQAAGRGLQLLFYSVGIGQISSEVPQNLSASRPQDRQFILSSKKLLLSDSGFYLCASDSWGEKLFFGSGTQLSVL.

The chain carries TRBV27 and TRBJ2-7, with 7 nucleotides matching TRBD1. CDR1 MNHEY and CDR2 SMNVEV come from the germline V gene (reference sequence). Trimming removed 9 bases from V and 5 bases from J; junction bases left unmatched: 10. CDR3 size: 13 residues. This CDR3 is CASHLLGGDEQYF. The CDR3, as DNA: TGTGCCAGTCACCTCTTAGGGGGCGACGAGCAGTACTTC.

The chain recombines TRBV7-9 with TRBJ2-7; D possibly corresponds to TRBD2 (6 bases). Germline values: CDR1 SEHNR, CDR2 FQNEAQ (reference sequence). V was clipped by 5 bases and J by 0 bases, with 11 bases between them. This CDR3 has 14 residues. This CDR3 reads CASSPDYRSYEQYF. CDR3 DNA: TGTGCCAGCAGCCCGGACTACCGCTCCTACGAGCAGTACTTC. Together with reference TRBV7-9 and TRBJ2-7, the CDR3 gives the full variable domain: DTGVSQNPRHKITKRGQNVTFRCDPISEHNRLYWYRQTLGQGPEFLTYFQNEAQLEKSRLLSDRFSAERPKGSFSTLEIQRTEQGDSAMYLCASSPDYRSYEQYFGPGTRLTVT.